These 27 T cell receptor beta chains were all obtained from the same sample, sequenced in a study of T-cell reconstitution after alpha-beta-depleted transplantation in children. Unique molecular identifiers were incorporated when the TCRbeta library was constructed. One entry per CDR3 protein, called by TCRdb with MiXCR from the PCR reads. The profile shows 98,000 or so distinct CDR3 sequences, about 25% of them singletons. The sequences come from PBMCs, collected before TCRalphabeta/CD19-depleted stem cell transplant. Receptors were obtained from a boy aged 2 to 10 with acute lymphoblastic leukemia, due to receive a stem cell transplant.

The chain combines TRBV20-1 with TRBJ2-7, with 9 bases that match TRBD1. The CDR3 contains 14 residues. Germline V CDR1 and CDR2: DFQATT, SNEGSKA (reference sequence). V shed 5 bases, J shed 4 bases, and the junction held 9 bases outside the gene matches. The CDR3 coding sequence is TGCAGTGCTTATACAGGGGGCACGCCGTACGAGCAGTACTTC. It specifies CSAYTGGTPYEQYF.

This clonotype was seen a handful of times. The chain carries TRBV3-1 and TRBJ2-1, with 8 nucleotides matching TRBD2. CDR3 size: 16 residues. Germline V lookup: CDR1 LGHDT, CDR2 YNNKEL (reference sequence). The junction had 5 bases not matched to a gene; V was cut back by 0 bases and J by 4 bases. CDR3 in DNA: TGTGCCAGCAGCCAAGATACTAGCGGAGGATACAATGAGCAGTTCTTC. This sequence encodes CASSQDTSGGYNEQFF.

This clonotype was counted only a few times. The chain combines TRBV9 with TRBJ2-7, with D unresolved. Germline loops: CDR1 SGDLS, CDR2 YYNGEE. V was cut by 0 bases and J by 1 base, with 8 bases left in between. This CDR3 has 14 residues. The CDR3 loop reads CASSVDGESYEQYF. The CDR3 coding sequence is TGTGCCAGCAGCGTAGATGGGGAATCCTACGAGCAGTACTTC.

This clonotype was observed a few times. This chain uses TRBV28 with TRBJ2-3; D is uncertain. CDR3 size: 15 residues. Germline CDR1 MDHEN, CDR2 SYDVKM. The V end lost 5 bases, the J end lost 6 bases, and 18 bases lay between the germline ends. CDR3 coding DNA: TGTGCCAGCAGTCCCGGAACACCTCCTTTGGATACGCAGTATTTT. Residues: CASSPGTPPLDTQYF.

The chain uses TRBV6-1 and TRBJ2-1; TRBD2 agrees at 12 bases. Germline V lookup: CDR1 MNHNS, CDR2 SASEGT. CDR3 size: 17 residues. Trimming removed 6 bases from V and 7 bases from J; junction bases left unmatched: 13. CDR3 DNA: TGTGCCAGCAGCCGCCTCCCACTAGCGGGAGGCCTAAATGAGCAGTTCTTC. It encodes CASSRLPLAGGLNEQFF.

This clonotype was seen ten or more times. This chain connects TRBV20-1 to TRBJ2-7; the D is unclear. V was trimmed by 0 bases and J by 3 bases, leaving 3 bases between them. This CDR3 region has 11 residues. Germline values: CDR1 DFQATT, CDR2 SNEGSKA (reference sequence). CDR3 sequence reads: CSARDNYEQYF. The CDR3 DNA reads as TGCAGTGCTAGAGACAACTACGAGCAGTACTTC.

The chain carries TRBV20-1 and TRBJ1-6; D ambiguous. CDR1 is DFQATT, CDR2 SNEGSKA, per germline (reference sequence). The CDR3 consists of 13 residues. V was trimmed by 6 bases and J by 6 bases, leaving 12 bases between them. The CDR3: CSARRLGNSPLHF. The DNA of the CDR3 is TGCAGTGCCCGGAGACTTGGTAATTCACCCCTCCACTTT.

The V and J genes are TRBV28 and TRBJ2-5; the match to TRBD1 covers 7 bases. Germline-derived CDR1 and CDR2 are MDHEN and SYDVKM. CDR3 length: 15 residues. Trimming took 6 bases from V and 5 from J; bases not matched to a gene: 12. The CDR3 spells CASRGTVRVQETQYF. CDR3 DNA sequence: TGTGCCAGCAGAGGGACAGTGAGAGTTCAGGAGACCCAGTACTTC.

This chain links TRBV6-2 or TRBV6-3 with TRBJ2-1, with D perhaps given as TRBD1 or TRBD2 (5 bases each). Germline CDR1 is MNHEY and CDR2 is SVGEGT. V was cut by 7 bases and J by 2 bases, with 12 bases left in between. This CDR3 is 14 amino acids long. The CDR3 protein is CASTRDGPYNEQFF. The CDR3 bases are TGTGCCAGCACCCGGGACGGGCCCTACAATGAGCAGTTCTTC.

The chain links TRBV11-2 to TRBJ2-1, with a possible D match to TRBD2 (5 bases). Looked up from germline, CDR1 is SGHAT and CDR2 is FQNNGV. Trimming shortened V by 5 bases and J by 5 bases, and 10 bases separated the two germline ends. The CDR3 spans 13 residues. The CDR3: CASSPTGNNEQFF. The CDR3 DNA follows: TGTGCCAGCAGCCCCACGGGAAACAATGAGCAGTTCTTC.

The chain combines TRBV9 with TRBJ1-1; D call uncertain. The length of the CDR3 is 15 residues. Germline values: CDR1 SGDLS, CDR2 YYNGEE. The V end lost 3 bases, the J end lost 11 bases, and 23 bases lay between the germline ends. The CDR3 coding sequence is TGTGCCAGCAGCGCCCAAAGGGAGGCCCCACACTCGGCTTTCTTT. This gives the protein CASSAQREAPHSAFF.

The sample holds a few counts of this clonotype. The chain links TRBV5-1 to TRBJ1-1; 11 nucleotides agree with TRBD1. There are 14 residues in the CDR3. CDR1 is SGHRS and CDR2 is YFSETQ in the germline V gene. V dropped 6 bases and J dropped 4; count of bases not matched to a gene: 5. The CDR3 protein is CASTSGTGGTEAFF. DNA of the CDR3: TGCGCCAGCACTTCCGGGACAGGGGGCACTGAAGCTTTCTTT.

The rearrangement uses TRBV28 and TRBJ2-7; TRBD2 might be the D (7 bases). The V gene's germline CDR1 is MDHEN and CDR2 SYDVKM. Trimming cost V 7 bases and J 6 bases, with 13 bases left between them. The CDR3 is made up of 12 amino acids. Here the CDR3 DNA reads TGTGCCAGCAACTGGGGGGGCTCCGAGCAGTACTTC. Its translation: CASNWGGSEQYF.

This clonotype was observed at least ten times. The V gene is TRBV14, the J gene TRBJ2-1; TRBD2 matches at 7 bases. Trimming took 4 bases from V and 3 from J; bases not matched to a gene: 9. From germline, CDR1 is SGHDN and CDR2 FVKESK. CDR3 length equals 16 residues. For the CDR3, the DNA is TGTGCCAGCAGCCGTTTAGGGGAGGGAGGCTACAATGAGCAGTTCTTC. It is translated as CASSRLGEGGYNEQFF.

About this clonotype: This may be a read error: a much more frequent sequence differs by one nucleotide. The chain recombines TRBV12-3 or TRBV12-4 with TRBJ1-2; D may be TRBD1 (5 bases). CDR3 size: 11 residues. For the CDR3, the DNA is TGTGCCAGCAGCCTTGGGACTGGCGACACCTTC. Translated, it gives CASSLGTGDTF.

The sample holds a few counts of this clonotype. V and J are TRBV6-2 or TRBV6-3 and TRBJ2-1; D tentatively fits TRBD1 or TRBD2 (5 bases each). There are 13 residues in the CDR3. Germline V CDR1 and CDR2: MNHEY, SVGEGT. V was shortened by 6 bases and J by 9 bases, with 15 bases between the two germline ends. CDR3 residues: CASRHGTSGEQFF. CDR3 nucleotide sequence: TGTGCCAGCAGACACGGGACCTCAGGTGAGCAGTTCTTC.

This sequence joins TRBV7-8 and TRBJ2-7; D uncertain. Germline V gene sequence: CDR1 SGHVS, CDR2 FQNEAQ. The germline V and J ends were trimmed by 1 base and 0 bases, with 13 bases remaining between them. The CDR3 is 16 residues long. The CDR3 loop reads CASSLVVQASSYEQYF. The CDR3 coding sequence is TGTGCCAGCAGCTTAGTTGTGCAGGCTTCCTCCTACGAGCAGTACTTC.

V gene TRBV6-5 combines with J gene TRBJ1-5; possibly TRBD1 for D (6 bases). Trimming cost V 6 bases and J 4 bases, with 22 bases left between them. Germline V gene sequence: CDR1 MNHEY, CDR2 SVGAGI. The length of the CDR3 is 17 residues. The CDR3 loop reads CASSSTLRVRGNQPQHF. CDR3 bases: TGTGCCAGCAGCTCTACTCTCAGGGTCAGGGGAAATCAGCCCCAGCATTTT.

The V and J genes are TRBV15 and TRBJ2-5, with D possibly being TRBD1 (6 bases). V dropped 1 base and J dropped 5 bases, with 11 bases sitting between them. CDR1 and CDR2 from the germline V gene are LNHNV and YYDKDF (reference sequence). The CDR3 consists of 14 residues. The CDR3 nucleotides are TGTGCCACCAGCAGAGCCTCAGGGGTTGAGACCCAGTACTTC. Its protein product is CATSRASGVETQYF.

This clonotype was counted between two and nine times. J is TRBJ2-1 and V is TRBV5-8, with D unresolved. The CDR3 has 11 amino acids. The germline V gene has CDR1 SGHTS and CDR2 YDEGEE. Trimming took off 5 bases at V and 16 bases at J, with 16 bases between the two ends. CDR3 bases: TGTGCCAGCAGGCTAACCGGGCGGAGCTTCTTC. It translates to CASRLTGRSFF.

In this sample, this clonotype turned up many times. The chain carries TRBV11-2 and TRBJ2-1, with a weak D call TRBD2 (6 bases). CDR1 SGHAT and CDR2 FQNNGV come from the germline V gene. The V gene lost 5 bases and the J gene lost 7 bases, with 15 bases spanning the gap. The CDR3 has 14 amino acids. This CDR3 is CASSQTGGANEQFF. The CDR3 DNA is TGTGCCAGCAGCCAAACCGGAGGGGCAAATGAGCAGTTCTTC.

The V call is TRBV2, the J call TRBJ2-1; D remains ambiguous. Germline CDR1 is SNHLY and CDR2 is FYNNEI. The CDR3 loop spans 14 amino acids. V was pared by 6 bases and J by 1 base, with 10 bases between. As DNA, the CDR3 is TGTGCCAGCAGCCTAGTAAGGTCCTACAATGAGCAGTTCTTC. This translates into CASSLVRSYNEQFF.

The chain employs TRBV12-3 or TRBV12-4 and TRBJ2-1, with D uncertain. Deletions cut 3 bases from V and 1 base from J, with 10 bases between. The CDR3 is 15 residues long. CDR3 sequence reads: CASSFQGPSYNEQFF. The CDR3 bases are TGTGCCAGCAGTTTCCAAGGGCCATCCTACAATGAGCAGTTCTTC.

This clonotype was seen a handful of times. J is TRBJ2-5 and V is TRBV5-1; D is unresolved. There are 14 residues in the CDR3. Trimming took off 4 bases at V and 1 base at J, with 11 bases between the two ends. The germline gives CDR1 SGHRS, CDR2 YFSETQ. CDR3 nucleotides: TGCGCCAGCAGCATTCTAGATCCCCAAGAGACCCAGTACTTC. This codes for CASSILDPQETQYF.

Details on this clonotype: The germline gene is not matched at one end of the junction; a read error may be the cause. This chain links TRBV6-5 with TRBJ2-3; D is possibly TRBD1 or TRBD2 (5 bases each). This CDR3 is built from 18 residues. Looked up from germline, CDR1 is MNHEY and CDR2 is SVGAGI. CDR3 amino acids: CAISYLTGTDPSTDTQYF. As DNA, the CDR3 is TGTGCCATCAGTTACTTAACCGGGACCGATCCGAGCACAGATACGCAGTATTTT.

This clonotype was recorded at least ten times. V usage is TRBV29-1 and J usage is TRBJ2-3; a possible D gene is TRBD1 (6 bases). The CDR3 contains 13 residues. CDR1 and CDR2 (germline): SQVTM, ANQGSEA. V was pared by 5 bases and J by 2 bases, with 11 bases between. This chain's CDR3 is CSVRQVSTDTQYF. The CDR3 nucleotides read TGCAGCGTTCGACAGGTCTCCACAGATACGCAGTATTTT.

V and J are TRBV24-1 and TRBJ2-1; D might be TRBD2 (6 bases). Trimming took 12 bases from V and 4 from J, leaving 15 bases between them. Germline loops: CDR1 KGHDR, CDR2 SFDVKD. This CDR3 has 13 amino acids. CDR3 in DNA: TGTGCCGTGCAGCGGAGGGGTTACAATGAGCAGTTCTTC. It encodes CAVQRRGYNEQFF.